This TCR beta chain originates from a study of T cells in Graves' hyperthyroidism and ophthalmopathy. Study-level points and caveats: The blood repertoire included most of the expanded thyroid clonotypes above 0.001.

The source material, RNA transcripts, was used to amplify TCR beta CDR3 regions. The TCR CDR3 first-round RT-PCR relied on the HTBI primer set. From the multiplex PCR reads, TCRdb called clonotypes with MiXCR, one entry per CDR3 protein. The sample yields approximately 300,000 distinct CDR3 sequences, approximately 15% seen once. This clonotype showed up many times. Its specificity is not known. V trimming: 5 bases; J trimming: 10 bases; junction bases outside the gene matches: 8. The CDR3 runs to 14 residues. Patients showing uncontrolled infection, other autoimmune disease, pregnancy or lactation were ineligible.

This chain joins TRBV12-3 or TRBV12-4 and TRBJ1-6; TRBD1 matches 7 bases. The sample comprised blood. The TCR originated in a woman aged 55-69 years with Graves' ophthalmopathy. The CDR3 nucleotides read TGTGCCAGCAGTCCGGACAGGTCTGGATCACCCCTCCACTTT. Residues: CASSPDRSGSPLHF.